This T cell receptor (beta chain) was identified during a study of blood T cells in healthy people across ages. Comments on this clonotype: As yet, its antigen is unknown.

The CDR3 is 16 residues long. Looked up from germline, CDR1 is SGHTA and CDR2 is FQGNSA. J lost 1 base, V lost 3 bases, and 7 bases had no gene match. Combining a sample-barcoded 5' primer with a J-beta primer mix, a second PCR ran for roughly 6 to 12 cycles. Tags on each cDNA molecule came from a template-switch adaptor with 12 random nucleotides. Per-sample output comprised a minimum of 2.5 million paired-end reads containing CDR3. In TCRdb, the 5' RACE reads were re-called with MiXCR into one record per CDR3 protein. Seen here are approximately 850,000 distinct CDR3 sequences, 55% to 75% observed once, and the top ten hold about 20%. Study outcomes and limitations: Estimates based on one million T cells were treated as lower bounds. Relative to aged donors, long-lived donors carried more naive CD4+ cells and displayed higher diversity.

Sequenced material: blood. V gene TRBV7-2 combines with J gene TRBJ2-3, with 7 bases matching TRBD2. The TCR sequence derives from a man aged 25-45 years in good health. The CDR3 DNA sequence: TGTGCCAGCAGCTTCACCCGGGACTACCGCACAGATACGCAGTATTTT. It encodes CASSFTRDYRTDTQYF. Using reference TRBV7-2 and TRBJ2-3 for the parts outside the CDR3, the full variable domain is GAGVSQSPSNKVTEKGKDVELRCDPISGHTALYWYRQSLGQGLEFLIYFQGNSAPDKSGLPSDRFSAERTGGSVSTLTIQRTQQEDSAVYLCASSFTRDYRTDTQYFGPGTRLTVL.